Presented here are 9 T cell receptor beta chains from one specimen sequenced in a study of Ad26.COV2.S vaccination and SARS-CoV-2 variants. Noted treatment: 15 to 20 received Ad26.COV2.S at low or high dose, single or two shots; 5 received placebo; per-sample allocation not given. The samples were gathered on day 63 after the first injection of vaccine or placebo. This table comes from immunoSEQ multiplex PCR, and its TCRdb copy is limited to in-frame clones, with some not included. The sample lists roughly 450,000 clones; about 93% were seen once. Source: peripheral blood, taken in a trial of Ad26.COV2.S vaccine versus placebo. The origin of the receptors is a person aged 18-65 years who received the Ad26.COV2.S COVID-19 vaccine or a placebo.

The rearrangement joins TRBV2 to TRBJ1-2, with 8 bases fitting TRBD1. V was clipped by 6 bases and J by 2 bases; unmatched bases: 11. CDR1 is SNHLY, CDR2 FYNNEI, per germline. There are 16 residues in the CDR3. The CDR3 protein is CASRMDRVGGNYGYTF. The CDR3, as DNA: TGTGCCAGCAGGATGGACAGGGTGGGGGGAAACTATGGCTACACCTTC.

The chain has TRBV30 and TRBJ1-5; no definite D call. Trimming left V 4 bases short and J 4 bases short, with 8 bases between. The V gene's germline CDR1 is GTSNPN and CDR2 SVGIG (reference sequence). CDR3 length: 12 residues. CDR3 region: CAWKGGNQPQHF. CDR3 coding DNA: TGTGCCTGGAAGGGAGGGAATCAGCCCCAGCATTTT.

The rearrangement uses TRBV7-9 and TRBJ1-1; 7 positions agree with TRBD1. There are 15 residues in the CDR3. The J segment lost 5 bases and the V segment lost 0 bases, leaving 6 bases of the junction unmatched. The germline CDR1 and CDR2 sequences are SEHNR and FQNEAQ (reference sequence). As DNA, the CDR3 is TGTGCCAGCAGCTTAGCTACAGGGGCAGCGACTGAAGCTTTCTTT. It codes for CASSLATGAATEAFF.

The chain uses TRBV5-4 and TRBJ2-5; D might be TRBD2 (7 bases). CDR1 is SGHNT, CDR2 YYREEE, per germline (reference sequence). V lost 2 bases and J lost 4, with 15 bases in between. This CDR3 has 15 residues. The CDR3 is CASSFEGGRLETQYF. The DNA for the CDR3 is TGTGCCAGCAGCTTTGAGGGGGGGCGACTAGAGACCCAGTACTTC.

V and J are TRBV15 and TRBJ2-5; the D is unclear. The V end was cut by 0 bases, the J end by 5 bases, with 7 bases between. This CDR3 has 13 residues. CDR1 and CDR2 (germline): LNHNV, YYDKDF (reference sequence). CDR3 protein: CATSRDNGETQYF. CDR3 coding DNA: TGTGCCACCAGCAGAGATAATGGGGAGACCCAGTACTTC.

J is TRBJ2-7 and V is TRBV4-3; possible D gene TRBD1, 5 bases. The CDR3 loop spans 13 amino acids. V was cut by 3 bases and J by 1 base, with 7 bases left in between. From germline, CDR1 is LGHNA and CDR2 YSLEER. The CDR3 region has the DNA TGCGCCAGCAGCCACAGGGTTTCCTACGAGCAGTACTTC. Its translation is CASSHRVSYEQYF.

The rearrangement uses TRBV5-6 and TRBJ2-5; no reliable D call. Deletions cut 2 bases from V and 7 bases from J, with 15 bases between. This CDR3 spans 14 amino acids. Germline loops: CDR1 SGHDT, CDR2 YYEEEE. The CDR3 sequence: CASSFGQHKRTQYF. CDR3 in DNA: TGTGCCAGCAGCTTTGGCCAGCACAAGCGGACCCAGTACTTC.

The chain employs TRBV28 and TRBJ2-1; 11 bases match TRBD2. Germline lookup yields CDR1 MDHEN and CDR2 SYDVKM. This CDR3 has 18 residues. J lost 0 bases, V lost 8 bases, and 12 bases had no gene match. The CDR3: CASPPSGRPSSSYNEQFF. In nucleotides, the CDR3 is TGTGCCAGCCCCCCTAGCGGGAGGCCCTCCAGCTCCTACAATGAGCAGTTCTTC.

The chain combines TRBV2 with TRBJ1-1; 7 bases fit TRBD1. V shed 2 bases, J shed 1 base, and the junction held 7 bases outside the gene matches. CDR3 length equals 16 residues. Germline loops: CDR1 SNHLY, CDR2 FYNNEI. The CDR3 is CASSESYRGENTEAFF. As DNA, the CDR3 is TGTGCCAGCAGTGAATCCTACAGGGGTGAGAACACTGAAGCTTTCTTT.